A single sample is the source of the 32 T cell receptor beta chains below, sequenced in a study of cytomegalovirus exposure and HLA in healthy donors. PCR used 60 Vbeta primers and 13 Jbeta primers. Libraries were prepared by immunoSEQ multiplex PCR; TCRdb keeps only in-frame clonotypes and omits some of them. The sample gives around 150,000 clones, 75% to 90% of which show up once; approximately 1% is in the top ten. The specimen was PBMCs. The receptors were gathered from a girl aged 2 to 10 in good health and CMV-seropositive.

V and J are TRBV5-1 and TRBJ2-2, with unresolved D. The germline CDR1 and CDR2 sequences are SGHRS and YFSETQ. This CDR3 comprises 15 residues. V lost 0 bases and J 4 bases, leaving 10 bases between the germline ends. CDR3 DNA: TGCGCCAGCAGCTTGGTTGTCGGTGGCACCGGGGAGCTGTTTTTT. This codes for CASSLVVGGTGELFF.

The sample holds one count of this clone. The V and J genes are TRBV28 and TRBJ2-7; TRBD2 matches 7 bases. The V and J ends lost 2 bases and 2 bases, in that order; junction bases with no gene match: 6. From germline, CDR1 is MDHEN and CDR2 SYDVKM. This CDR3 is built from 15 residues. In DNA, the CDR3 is TGTGCCAGCAGTTTAAAGGCTAGCGGCGCCTACGAGCAGTACTTC. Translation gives CASSLKASGAYEQYF. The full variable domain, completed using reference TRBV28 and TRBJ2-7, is DVKVTQSSRYLVKRTGEKVFLECVQDMDHENMFWYRQDPGLGLRLIYFSYDVKMKEKGDIPEGYSVSREKKERFSLILESASTNQTSMYLCASSLKASGAYEQYFGPGTRLTVT.

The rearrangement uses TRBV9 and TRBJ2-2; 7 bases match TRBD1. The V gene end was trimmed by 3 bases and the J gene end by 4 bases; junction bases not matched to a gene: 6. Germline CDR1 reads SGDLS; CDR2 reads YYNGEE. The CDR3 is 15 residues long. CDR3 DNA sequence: TGTGCCAGCAGCGCAAAGGGGGCGGGCACCGGGGAGCTGTTTTTT. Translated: CASSAKGAGTGELFF.

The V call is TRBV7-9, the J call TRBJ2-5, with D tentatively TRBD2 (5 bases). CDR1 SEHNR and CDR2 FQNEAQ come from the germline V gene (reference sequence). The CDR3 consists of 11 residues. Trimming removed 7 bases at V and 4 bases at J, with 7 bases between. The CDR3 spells CASKGRETQYF. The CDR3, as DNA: TGTGCCAGCAAAGGGAGAGAGACCCAGTACTTC.

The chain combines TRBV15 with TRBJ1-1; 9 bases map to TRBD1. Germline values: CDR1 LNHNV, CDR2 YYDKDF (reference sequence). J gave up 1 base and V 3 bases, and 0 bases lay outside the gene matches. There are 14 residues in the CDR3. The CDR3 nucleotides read TGTGCCACCAGCAGGGACAGGGGGAACACTGAAGCTTTCTTT. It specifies CATSRDRGNTEAFF.

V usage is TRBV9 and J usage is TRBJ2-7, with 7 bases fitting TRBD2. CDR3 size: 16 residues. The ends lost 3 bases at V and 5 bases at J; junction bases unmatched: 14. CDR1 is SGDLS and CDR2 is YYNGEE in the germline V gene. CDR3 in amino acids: CASSALWGGWFDEQYF. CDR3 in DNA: TGTGCCAGCAGCGCCCTTTGGGGGGGGTGGTTCGACGAGCAGTACTTC.

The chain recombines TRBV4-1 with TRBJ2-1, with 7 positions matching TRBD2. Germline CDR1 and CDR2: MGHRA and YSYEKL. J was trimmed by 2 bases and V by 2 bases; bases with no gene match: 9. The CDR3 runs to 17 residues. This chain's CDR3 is CASSQSIVAGTYNEQFF. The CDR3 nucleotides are TGCGCCAGCAGCCAATCCATCGTAGCGGGCACCTACAATGAGCAGTTCTTC.

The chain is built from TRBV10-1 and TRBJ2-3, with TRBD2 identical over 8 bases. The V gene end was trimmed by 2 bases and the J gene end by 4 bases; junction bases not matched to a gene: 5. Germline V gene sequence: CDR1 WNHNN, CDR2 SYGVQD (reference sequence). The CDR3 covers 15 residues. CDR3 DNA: TGCGCCAGCAGTGAGGGGTCGGGGGGGGCAGATACGCAGTATTTT. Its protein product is CASSEGSGGADTQYF.

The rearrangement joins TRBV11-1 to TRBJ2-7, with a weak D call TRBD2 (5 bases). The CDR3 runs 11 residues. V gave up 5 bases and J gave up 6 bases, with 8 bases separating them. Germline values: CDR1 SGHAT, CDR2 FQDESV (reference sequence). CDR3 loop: CASSPGLEQYF. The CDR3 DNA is TGTGCCAGCAGCCCAGGACTCGAGCAGTACTTC. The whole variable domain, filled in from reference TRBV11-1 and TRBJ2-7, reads EAEVAQSPRYKITEKSQAVAFWCDPISGHATLYWYRQILGQGPELLVQFQDESVVDDSQLPKDRFSAERLKGVDSTLKIQPAELGDSAMYLCASSPGLEQYFGPGTRLTVT.

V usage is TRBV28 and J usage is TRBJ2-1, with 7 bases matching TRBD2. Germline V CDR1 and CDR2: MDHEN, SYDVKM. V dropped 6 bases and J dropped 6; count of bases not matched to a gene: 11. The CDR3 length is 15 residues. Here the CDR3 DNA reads TGTGCCAGCAGGGTCCCCGCTAGCGGATCCAATGAGCAGTTCTTC. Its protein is CASRVPASGSNEQFF.

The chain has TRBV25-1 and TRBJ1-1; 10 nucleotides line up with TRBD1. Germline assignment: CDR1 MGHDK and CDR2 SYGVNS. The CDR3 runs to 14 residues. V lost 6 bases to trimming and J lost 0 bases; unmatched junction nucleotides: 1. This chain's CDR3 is CASRGQGMNTEAFF. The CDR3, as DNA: TGTGCCAGCAGGGGACAGGGGATGAACACTGAAGCTTTCTTT.

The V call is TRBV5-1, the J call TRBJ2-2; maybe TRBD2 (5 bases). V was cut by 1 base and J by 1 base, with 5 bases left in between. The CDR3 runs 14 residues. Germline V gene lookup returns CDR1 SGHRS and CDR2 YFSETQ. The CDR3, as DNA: TGCGCCAGCAGCTTGCGGGGGAACACCGGGGAGCTGTTTTTT. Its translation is CASSLRGNTGELFF.

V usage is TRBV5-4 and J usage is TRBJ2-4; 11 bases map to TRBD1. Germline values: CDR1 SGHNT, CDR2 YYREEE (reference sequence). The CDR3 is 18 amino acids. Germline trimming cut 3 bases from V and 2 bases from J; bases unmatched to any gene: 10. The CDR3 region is CASSSSGTGGLSKNIQYF. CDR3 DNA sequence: TGTGCCAGCAGCTCCTCCGGGACAGGGGGTTTGTCCAAAAACATTCAGTACTTC.

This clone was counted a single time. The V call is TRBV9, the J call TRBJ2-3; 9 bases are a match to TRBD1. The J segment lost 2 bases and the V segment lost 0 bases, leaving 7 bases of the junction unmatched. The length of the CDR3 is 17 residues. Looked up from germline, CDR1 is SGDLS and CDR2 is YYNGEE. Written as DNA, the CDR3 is TGTGCCAGCAGCGTAGAGACGGGACAGGGCCTCACAGATACGCAGTATTTT. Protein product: CASSVETGQGLTDTQYF.

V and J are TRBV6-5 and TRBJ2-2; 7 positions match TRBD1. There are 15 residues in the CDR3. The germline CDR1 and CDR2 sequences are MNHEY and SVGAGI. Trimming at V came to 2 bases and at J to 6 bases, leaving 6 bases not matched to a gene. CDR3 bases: TGTGCCAGCAGTTACACCCCGGACAGGCCCGGGGAGCTGTTTTTT. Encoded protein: CASSYTPDRPGELFF.

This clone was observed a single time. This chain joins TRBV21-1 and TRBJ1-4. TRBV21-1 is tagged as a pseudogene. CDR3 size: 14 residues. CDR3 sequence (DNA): TGTGCCAGCAGAAAACCGGCAACTAATGAAAAACTGTTTTTT. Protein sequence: CASRKPATNEKLFF.

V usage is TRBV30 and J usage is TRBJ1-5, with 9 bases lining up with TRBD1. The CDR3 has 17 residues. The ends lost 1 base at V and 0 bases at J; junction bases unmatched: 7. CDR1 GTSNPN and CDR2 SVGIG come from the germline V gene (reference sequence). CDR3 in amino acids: CAWSADRGSYSNQPQHF. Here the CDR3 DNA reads TGTGCCTGGAGTGCCGACAGGGGGTCTTATAGCAATCAGCCCCAGCATTTT.

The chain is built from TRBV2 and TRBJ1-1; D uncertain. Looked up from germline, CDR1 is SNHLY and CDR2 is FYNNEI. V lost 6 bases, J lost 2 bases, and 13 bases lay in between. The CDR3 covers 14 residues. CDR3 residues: CASSVEQLNTEAFF. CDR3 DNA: TGTGCCAGCAGCGTAGAACAGCTTAACACTGAAGCTTTCTTT.

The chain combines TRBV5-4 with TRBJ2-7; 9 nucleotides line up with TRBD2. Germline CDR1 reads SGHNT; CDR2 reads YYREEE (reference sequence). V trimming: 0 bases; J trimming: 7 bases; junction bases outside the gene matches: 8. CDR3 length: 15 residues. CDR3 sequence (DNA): TGTGCCAGCAGCTTGGAGGGCGGGAGGGCCGGGGAGCAGTACTTC. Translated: CASSLEGGRAGEQYF.

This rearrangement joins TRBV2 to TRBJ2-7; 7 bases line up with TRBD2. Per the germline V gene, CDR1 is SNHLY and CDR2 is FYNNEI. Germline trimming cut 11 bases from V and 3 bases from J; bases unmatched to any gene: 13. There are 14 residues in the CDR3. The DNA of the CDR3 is TGTGCCCTACTACTCCAGCGGGGCAACTACGAGCAGTACTTC. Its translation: CALLLQRGNYEQYF.

The CDR3 loop reads CASSDSAGSYEQYF. CDR3 sequence (DNA): TGTGCCAGCAGTGACTCGGCCGGGTCGTACGAGCAGTACTTC. V usage is TRBV2 and J usage is TRBJ2-7; D remains unclear. The CDR3 consists of 14 residues. V was shortened by 3 bases and J by 4 bases, with 13 bases between the two germline ends. Germline V gene sequence: CDR1 SNHLY, CDR2 FYNNEI.

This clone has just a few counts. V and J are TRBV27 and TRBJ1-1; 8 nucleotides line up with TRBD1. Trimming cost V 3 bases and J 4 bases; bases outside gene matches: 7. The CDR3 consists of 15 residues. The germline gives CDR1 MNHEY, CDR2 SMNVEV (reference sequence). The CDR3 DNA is TGTGCCAGCAGTTTCGGAAAGGGGACAGGCACTGAAGCTTTCTTT. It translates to CASSFGKGTGTEAFF.

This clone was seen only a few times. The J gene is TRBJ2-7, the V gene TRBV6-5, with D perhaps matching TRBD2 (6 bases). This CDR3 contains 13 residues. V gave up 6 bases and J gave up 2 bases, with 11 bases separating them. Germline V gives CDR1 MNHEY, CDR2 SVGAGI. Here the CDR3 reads CASSRDLAYEQYF. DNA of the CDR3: TGTGCCAGCAGCCGGGACTTAGCCTACGAGCAGTACTTC.

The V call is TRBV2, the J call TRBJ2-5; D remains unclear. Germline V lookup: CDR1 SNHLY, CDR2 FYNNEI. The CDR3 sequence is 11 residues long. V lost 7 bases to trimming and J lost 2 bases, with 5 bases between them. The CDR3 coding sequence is TGTGCCAGCAAACAGCAAGAGACCCAGTACTTC. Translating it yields CASKQQETQYF.

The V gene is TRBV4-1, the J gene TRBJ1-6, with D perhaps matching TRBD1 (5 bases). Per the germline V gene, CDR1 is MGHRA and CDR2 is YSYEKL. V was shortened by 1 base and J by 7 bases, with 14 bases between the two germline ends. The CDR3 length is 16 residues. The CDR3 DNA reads TGCGCCAGCAGCCAAGGCTTGAGAGACAGAAATTCACCCCTCCACTTT. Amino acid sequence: CASSQGLRDRNSPLHF.

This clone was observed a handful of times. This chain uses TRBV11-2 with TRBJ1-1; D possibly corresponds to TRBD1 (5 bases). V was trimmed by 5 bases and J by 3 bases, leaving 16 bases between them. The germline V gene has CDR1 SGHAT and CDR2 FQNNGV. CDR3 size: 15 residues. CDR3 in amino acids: CASSGALIGDTEAFF. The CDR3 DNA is TGTGCCAGCAGCGGTGCTTTGATAGGGGACACTGAAGCTTTCTTT.

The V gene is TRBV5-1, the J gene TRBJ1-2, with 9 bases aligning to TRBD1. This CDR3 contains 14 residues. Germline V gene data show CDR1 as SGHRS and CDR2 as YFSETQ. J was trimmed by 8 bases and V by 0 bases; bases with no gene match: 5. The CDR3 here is CASSLGDRESGYTF. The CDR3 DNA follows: TGCGCCAGCAGCTTGGGGGACAGGGAATCGGGCTACACCTTC.

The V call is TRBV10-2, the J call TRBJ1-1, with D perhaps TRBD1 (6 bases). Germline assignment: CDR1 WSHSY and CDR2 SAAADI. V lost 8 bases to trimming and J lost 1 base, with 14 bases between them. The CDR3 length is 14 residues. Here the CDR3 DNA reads TGCGCCAGCCGACGGGGGGGCCAGAACACTGAAGCTTTCTTT. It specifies CASRRGGQNTEAFF.

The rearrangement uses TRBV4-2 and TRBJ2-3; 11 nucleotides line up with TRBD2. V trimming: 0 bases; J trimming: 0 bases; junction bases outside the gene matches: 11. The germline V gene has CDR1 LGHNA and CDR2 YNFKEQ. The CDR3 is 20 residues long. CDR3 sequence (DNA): TGTGCCAGCAGCCAAGATGGCCTAGCGGGAGGCCCTATAAGCACAGATACGCAGTATTTT. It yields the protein CASSQDGLAGGPISTDTQYF.

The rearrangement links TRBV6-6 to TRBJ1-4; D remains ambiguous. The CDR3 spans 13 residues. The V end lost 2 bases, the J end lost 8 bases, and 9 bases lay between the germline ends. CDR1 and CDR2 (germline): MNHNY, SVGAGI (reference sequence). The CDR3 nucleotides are TGTGCCAGCAGTTACCGGGCGGGCGAAAAACTGTTTTTT. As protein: CASSYRAGEKLFF.

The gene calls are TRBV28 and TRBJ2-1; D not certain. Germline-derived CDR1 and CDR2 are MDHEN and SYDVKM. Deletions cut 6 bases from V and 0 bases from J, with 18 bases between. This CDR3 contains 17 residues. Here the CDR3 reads CASSPSSALSSYNEQFF. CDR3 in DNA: TGTGCCAGCAGCCCCAGTTCCGCCTTAAGCTCCTACAATGAGCAGTTCTTC.

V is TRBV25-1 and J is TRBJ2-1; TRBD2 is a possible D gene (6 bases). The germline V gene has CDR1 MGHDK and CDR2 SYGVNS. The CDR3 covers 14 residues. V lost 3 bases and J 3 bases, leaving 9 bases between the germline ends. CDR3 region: CASSDARDYNEQFF. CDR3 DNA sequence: TGTGCCAGCAGTGACGCGCGGGACTACAATGAGCAGTTCTTC.